The 20 T cell receptor beta chains presented below share a single source sample, sequenced in a study of OX40 agonist ivuxolimab in advanced cancers. The library was built by means of the immunoSEQ multiplex PCR assay. TCRdb limited this immuneACCESS table to in-frame rearrangements with V and J called. A share of clones is missing; checked studies link under half to unresolved V genes, and the rest is unexplained. This sample holds around 46,000 clones; approximately 89% were observed only once. Of the sample, about 12% is held by the ten largest clones. The sample here was CD4+ or CD8+ T cells sorted from blood, taken in a trial of the OX40 agonist ivuxolimab. The receptor source for this set is an adult with an advanced solid tumor such as melanoma, head and neck, liver or kidney cancer.

The chain joins TRBV7-3 to TRBJ2-7; D remains unclear. The germline V gene has CDR1 SGHTA and CDR2 FQGTGA. The CDR3 totals 12 residues. V lost 3 bases to trimming and J lost 6 bases, with 9 bases between them. CDR3 sequence (DNA): TGTGCCAGCAGCTTTGGTATCGGCGAGCAGTACTTC. Translating gives CASSFGIGEQYF.

The chain has TRBV19 and TRBJ1-6; D gene uncertain. Trimming took 3 bases from V and 7 from J, leaving 13 bases between them. The CDR3 length is 15 residues. CDR1 and CDR2 from the germline V gene are LNHDA and SQIVND (reference sequence). This CDR3 reads CASSMGSEPNSPLHF. DNA of the CDR3: TGTGCCAGTAGTATGGGGTCGGAACCCAATTCACCCCTCCACTTT.

This clone was observed once. The chain carries TRBV11-2 and TRBJ1-2; no definite D call. Germline CDR1 SGHAT, CDR2 FQNNGV. Between the trimmed V and J ends, which lost 4 bases and 6 bases, there was a span of 9 bases. CDR3 length: 12 amino acids. The CDR3 DNA reads TGTGCCAGCAGCTCCCTCTCGGATGGCTACACCTTC. It translates to CASSSLSDGYTF.

This clone has just one count. The chain couples TRBV7-3 to TRBJ2-1, with D perhaps TRBD1 or TRBD2 (5 bases each). Germline V gene lookup returns CDR1 SGHTA and CDR2 FQGTGA. V was clipped by 2 bases and J by 4 bases, with 12 bases between them. This CDR3 region has 15 residues. CDR3 region: CASSLGGPDYNEQFF. In nucleotides, the CDR3 is TGTGCCAGCAGCTTAGGGGGACCCGATTACAATGAGCAGTTCTTC.

This clone has just one count. The gene calls are TRBV19 and TRBJ1-1; no reliable D call. Trimming cost V 7 bases and J 1 base, with 13 bases left between them. Germline assignment: CDR1 LNHDA and CDR2 SQIVND (reference sequence). The CDR3 covers 14 residues. This CDR3 reads CASTTDGGNTEAFF. The CDR3 DNA is TGTGCCAGTACCACGGACGGAGGGAACACTGAAGCTTTCTTT.

V gene TRBV4-1 combines with J gene TRBJ1-1; tentatively, D is TRBD1 (5 bases). Germline CDR1 is MGHRA and CDR2 is YSYEKL. Trimming took off 1 base at V and 1 base at J, with 7 bases between the two ends. This CDR3 has 14 amino acids. CDR3: CASSQAGGNTEAFF. CDR3 in DNA: TGCGCCAGCAGCCAAGCGGGGGGGAACACTGAAGCTTTCTTT.

The chain recombines TRBV6-6 with TRBJ2-7, with 7 bases that match TRBD1. Trimming removed 6 bases from V and 2 bases from J; junction bases left unmatched: 4. This CDR3 is built from 13 residues. The germline CDR1 and CDR2 sequences are MNHNY and SVGAGI (reference sequence). The CDR3 region has the DNA TGTGCCAGCAGCTGGGACAGCGCCTACGAGCAGTACTTC. It codes for CASSWDSAYEQYF.

This sequence joins TRBV30 and TRBJ1-1, with 7 bases that match TRBD1. The germline V gene has CDR1 GTSNPN and CDR2 SVGIG (reference sequence). V lost 1 base, J lost 1 base, and 9 bases stayed unmatched. The CDR3 loop spans 16 amino acids. As DNA, the CDR3 is TGTGCCTGGAGTGCCCCAAGACAGGGACCGAACACTGAAGCTTTCTTT. Protein sequence: CAWSAPRQGPNTEAFF. Variable domain in full (rest from reference TRBV30 and TRBJ1-1): SQTIHQWPATLVQPVGSPLSLECTVEGTSNPNLYWYRQAAGRGLQLLFYSVGIGQISSEVPQNLSASRPQDRQFILSSKKLLLSDSGFYLCAWSAPRQGPNTEAFFGQGTRLTVV.

The rearrangement uses TRBV25-1 and TRBJ1-3; D remains ambiguous. CDR3 length: 14 residues. CDR1 MGHDK and CDR2 SYGVNS come from the germline V gene. V was pared by 1 base and J by 4 bases, with 8 bases between. Here the CDR3 reads CASSEFGAGNTIYF. The CDR3 bases are TGTGCCAGCAGTGAATTCGGTGCCGGAAACACCATATATTTT.

This chain links TRBV28 with TRBJ1-2; 7 bases fit TRBD1. The trim removed 6 bases at V and 4 bases at J, leaving 5 bases unmatched. The germline CDR1 and CDR2 sequences are MDHEN and SYDVKM. This CDR3 spans 13 amino acids. As DNA, the CDR3 is TGTGCCAGCAGCACGACAGGGTCCTATGGCTACACCTTC. It translates to CASSTTGSYGYTF.

The J gene is TRBJ2-1, the V gene TRBV28; D tentatively reads TRBD1 or TRBD2 (5 bases each). V lost 8 bases and J lost 7, with 12 bases in between. The CDR3 loop spans 12 amino acids. Germline lookup yields CDR1 MDHEN and CDR2 SYDVKM. The CDR3 here is CASGDLWNEQFF. The DNA for the CDR3 is TGTGCCAGCGGGGACCTTTGGAATGAGCAGTTCTTC.

The V call is TRBV5-1, the J call TRBJ1-1; D gene ambiguous. The V gene's germline CDR1 is SGHRS and CDR2 YFSETQ. V shed 0 bases and J shed 0 bases, with 6 bases lying between them. CDR3 size: 14 residues. The CDR3 DNA follows: TGCGCCAGCAGCTTGGGGCAGATGAACACTGAAGCTTTCTTT. Protein product: CASSLGQMNTEAFF.

The rearrangement links TRBV6-1 to TRBJ2-1; no clear D. V shed 4 bases and J shed 4 bases, with 8 bases lying between them. The CDR3 loop spans 13 amino acids. CDR1 and CDR2 from the germline V gene are MNHNS and SASEGT. The CDR3 region is CASSALLYNEQFF. The CDR3 DNA is TGTGCCAGCAGTGCGTTATTATACAATGAGCAGTTCTTC.

This sequence joins TRBV27 and TRBJ2-3, with 7 bases aligning to TRBD1. V trimming: 6 bases; J trimming: 11 bases; junction bases outside the gene matches: 11. The CDR3 contains 13 residues. Germline lookup yields CDR1 MNHEY and CDR2 SMNVEV (reference sequence). CDR3 in amino acids: CASSDLGGAGQYF. The CDR3 DNA reads as TGTGCCAGCAGCGACCTAGGGGGCGCGGGGCAGTATTTT.

The chain is built from TRBV7-8 and TRBJ2-3; 9 bases fit TRBD2. The J segment lost 2 bases and the V segment lost 5 bases, leaving 11 bases of the junction unmatched. Per germline, CDR1 SGHVS and CDR2 FQNEAQ. The CDR3 totals 17 residues. The CDR3 is CASSPETLAGYTDTQYF. The CDR3 DNA sequence: TGTGCCAGCAGCCCAGAGACGCTAGCGGGATACACAGATACGCAGTATTTT.

The genes are TRBV13 and TRBJ1-2, with D unresolved. Trimming took 4 bases from V and 2 from J, leaving 11 bases between them. This CDR3 spans 14 amino acids. Germline V gene sequence: CDR1 PRHDT, CDR2 FYEKMQ (reference sequence). CDR3 sequence (DNA): TGTGCCAGCAGCTCCCGCGGACCCAACTATGGCTACACCTTC. This encodes CASSSRGPNYGYTF.

The chain couples TRBV4-1 to TRBJ1-2, with no clear D. This CDR3 region has 13 residues. V lost 0 bases and J 8 bases, leaving 10 bases between the germline ends. Per germline, CDR1 MGHRA and CDR2 YSYEKL. The CDR3 region has the DNA TGCGCCAGCAGCCAAGACCCGGTGGCGGGCTACACCTTC. This encodes CASSQDPVAGYTF.

V gene TRBV9 combines with J gene TRBJ1-2; 7 positions agree with TRBD1. Trimming took 2 bases from V and 7 from J; bases not matched to a gene: 11. The germline CDR1 and CDR2 sequences are SGDLS and YYNGEE. The length of the CDR3 is 15 residues. The CDR3 loop reads CASSVGTEGRRGYTF. The CDR3, as DNA: TGTGCCAGCAGCGTCGGGACAGAGGGCCGACGTGGCTACACCTTC.

The rearrangement links TRBV7-3 to TRBJ2-3; the match to TRBD1 covers 10 bases. Germline trimming cut 5 bases from V and 3 bases from J; bases unmatched to any gene: 5. This CDR3 has 15 residues. The germline CDR1 and CDR2 sequences are SGHTA and FQGTGA. The CDR3 loop reads CASSRTGGSTDTQYF. In DNA form, the CDR3 reads TGTGCCAGCAGCCGGACAGGGGGTTCAACAGATACGCAGTATTTT.

This chain connects TRBV7-6 to TRBJ2-6; a possible D gene is TRBD1 (5 bases). The V gene lost 1 base and the J gene lost 2 bases, with 9 bases spanning the gap. This CDR3 has 16 amino acids. CDR1 is SGHVS and CDR2 is FNYEAQ in the germline V gene. The CDR3 DNA is TGTGCCAGCAGCTTAGGCGCAGGGCCTGGGGCCAACGTCCTGACTTTC. This encodes CASSLGAGPGANVLTF.